The 30 T cell receptor beta chains reported below all come from one sample, sequenced in a study of T cells after yellow fever vaccination. TCRdb fed the 5' RACE reads into MiXCR, producing one record per CDR3 protein. The repertoire has about 120,000 distinct CDR3 sequences, about 8.2% of them found once; the top ten carry 40%. Sequenced material: CD8+ T cells sorted from PBMCs, taken on the day of the yellow fever booster vaccination. All receptors derive from a man aged 18 to 29 who received the YFV17D yellow fever vaccine.

The V gene is TRBV7-6, the J gene TRBJ2-1; 9 positions match TRBD2. The germline V gene encodes CDR1 SGHVS and CDR2 FNYEAQ. The CDR3 runs to 17 residues. The junction had 12 bases not matched to a gene; V was cut back by 1 base and J by 8 bases. The CDR3 nucleotides are TGTGCCAGCAGCTTAGGTGTGGGCGGGGGGGCGGTCGATGAGCAGTTCTTC. It encodes CASSLGVGGGAVDEQFF.

Only a few counts were recorded for this clonotype. The rearrangement links TRBV12-3 or TRBV12-4 to TRBJ1-1; a weak D match, TRBD1 (6 bases). Trimming pared 4 bases from V and 0 bases from J, leaving 12 bases between. There are 15 residues in the CDR3. The CDR3 coding sequence is TGTGCCAGCAGTTATACAGGGCTCATGAACACTGAAGCTTTCTTT. Translation: CASSYTGLMNTEAFF.

V usage is TRBV7-8 and J usage is TRBJ2-5; D is possibly TRBD1 or TRBD2 (5 bases each). CDR3 length: 15 amino acids. CDR1 is SGHVS, CDR2 FQNEAQ, per germline. Trimming cost V 3 bases and J 4 bases, with 15 bases left between them. The CDR3 nucleotides are TGTGCCAGCAGCTTTGGGGACCGGATTCTAGAGACCCAGTACTTC. Its translation: CASSFGDRILETQYF.

The rearrangement links TRBV12-3 or TRBV12-4 to TRBJ2-1; D perhaps matches TRBD1 (6 bases). V lost 2 bases, J lost 1 base, and 6 bases lay in between. This CDR3 has 14 amino acids. This chain's CDR3 is CASSLTGSYNEQFF. The CDR3 DNA follows: TGTGCCAGCAGTTTAACAGGGTCCTACAATGAGCAGTTCTTC.

This clonotype was detected only a few times. V usage is TRBV7-6 and J usage is TRBJ2-5, with no clear D. The CDR3 is made up of 13 amino acids. Trimming pared 5 bases from V and 4 bases from J, leaving 11 bases between. Germline CDR1 and CDR2: SGHVS and FNYEAQ. The chain's CDR3 is CASSPPIRETQYF. DNA for the CDR3: TGTGCCAGCAGCCCACCCATCCGAGAGACCCAGTACTTC.

This clonotype was seen a handful of times. This chain connects TRBV6-5 to TRBJ1-1, with TRBD1 matching 10 bases. CDR3 length: 12 residues. Germline V gives CDR1 MNHEY, CDR2 SVGAGI. J lost 6 bases, V lost 6 bases, and 1 base had no gene match. The DNA of the CDR3 is TGTGCCAGCAGCGGACAGGGGGCTGAAGCTTTCTTT. Amino acid sequence: CASSGQGAEAFF.

The V gene is TRBV4-1, the J gene TRBJ2-3; 14 bases are a match to TRBD2. Per germline, CDR1 MGHRA and CDR2 YSYEKL. J was trimmed by 6 bases and V by 4 bases; bases with no gene match: 3. The CDR3 sequence is 15 residues long. The CDR3 nucleotides read TGCGCCAGCAGCCCCCGGACTAGCGGGGGGGATACGCAGTATTTT. Its translation is CASSPRTSGGDTQYF.

This clonotype showed up just a few times. CDR3 nucleotides: TGTGCCAGCAGTTACTCACCAAACAGAATCAATCAGCCCCAGCATTTT. It codes for CASSYSPNRINQPQHF. The V gene is TRBV6-6, the J gene TRBJ1-5; the D is unclear. Germline V gene lookup returns CDR1 MNHNY and CDR2 SVGAGI (reference sequence). The CDR3 sequence is 16 residues long. V lost 0 bases and J lost 3, with 12 bases in between.

The CDR3 DNA reads TGTGCCAGCAGGCCAAGCGGGGGGCCGTTCAATGAGCAGTTCTTC. Its translation is CASRPSGGPFNEQFF. The genes are TRBV12-3 or TRBV12-4 and TRBJ2-1; 9 nucleotides align to TRBD2. The CDR3 loop spans 15 amino acids. V was pared by 6 bases and J by 6 bases, with 9 bases of the junction left unmatched.

The genes are TRBV6-5 and TRBJ2-7, with 7 positions matching TRBD2. Trimming removed 2 bases from V and 5 bases from J; junction bases left unmatched: 6. The CDR3 length is 14 residues. Germline-derived CDR1 and CDR2 are MNHEY and SVGAGI. The CDR3: CASSYRTAGDEQYF. The CDR3 coding sequence is TGTGCCAGCAGTTACCGGACCGCGGGGGACGAGCAGTACTTC.

In its sample, this clonotype was seen many times. This sequence joins TRBV20-1 and TRBJ2-1, with D uncertain. V was cut by 6 bases and J by 9 bases, with 12 bases left in between. The CDR3 length is 11 residues. CDR1 is DFQATT and CDR2 is SNEGSKA in the germline V gene (reference sequence). The CDR3 sequence is CSAPSPSEQFF. DNA of the CDR3: TGCAGTGCCCCATCCCCGAGTGAGCAGTTCTTC.

The V gene is TRBV9, the J gene TRBJ2-2; 12 bases match TRBD1. The CDR3 loop spans 15 amino acids. The trim removed 4 bases at V and 6 bases at J, leaving 4 bases unmatched. Germline V CDR1 and CDR2: SGDLS, YYNGEE. CDR3: CASSLGQGAPGELFF. As DNA, the CDR3 is TGTGCCAGCAGCCTGGGACAGGGGGCGCCCGGGGAGCTGTTTTTT.

This chain links TRBV7-8 with TRBJ2-2; D may be TRBD1 (5 bases). Germline values: CDR1 SGHVS, CDR2 FQNEAQ. This CDR3 has 13 residues. V was clipped by 5 bases and J by 3 bases, with 7 bases between them. The CDR3 DNA sequence: TGTGCCAGCAGCGTCAGGGACACCGGGGAGCTGTTTTTT. Translation: CASSVRDTGELFF.

By sample fraction, this clonotype is medium-sized. The rearrangement joins TRBV29-1 to TRBJ1-1; no definite D call. CDR1 and CDR2 (germline): SQVTM, ANQGSEA. V shed 3 bases and J shed 6 bases, with 11 bases lying between them. The length of the CDR3 is 12 residues. CDR3 amino acids: CSVDAGNAEAFF. CDR3 DNA sequence: TGCAGCGTTGATGCGGGCAACGCTGAAGCTTTCTTT. The variable domain in full, completed from reference TRBV29-1 and TRBJ1-1, reads SAVISQKPSRDICQRGTSLTIQCQVDSQVTMMFWYRQQPGQSLTLIATANQGSEATYESGFVIDKFPISRPNLTFSTLTVSNMSPEDSSIYLCSVDAGNAEAFFGQGTRLTVV.

A few counts support this clonotype. The CDR3 loop is CASSLVENTQYF. The CDR3 coding sequence is TGTGCCAGCAGCTTAGTAGAAAATACGCAGTATTTT. The chain is built from TRBV7-9 and TRBJ2-3, with D unresolved. Germline values: CDR1 SEHNR, CDR2 FQNEAQ (reference sequence). Trimming cost V 1 base and J 7 bases, with 6 bases left between them. This CDR3 is 12 amino acids long.

This clonotype was counted a few times. This rearrangement joins TRBV15 to TRBJ1-1; the D gene is possibly TRBD1 (5 bases). V shed 5 bases and J shed 3 bases, with 10 bases lying between them. In germline, CDR1 is LNHNV, CDR2 YYDKDF (reference sequence). CDR3 length equals 13 residues. CDR3 amino acids: CATSPDSYTEAFF. The DNA of the CDR3 is TGTGCCACCAGCCCAGACAGCTACACTGAAGCTTTCTTT.

In its sample, this clonotype was seen a few times. The chain recombines TRBV6-5 with TRBJ1-6, with 7 positions matching TRBD1. V was clipped by 2 bases and J by 7 bases; unmatched bases: 5. The CDR3 runs to 15 residues. CDR1 and CDR2 from the germline V gene are MNHEY and SVGAGI. This CDR3 is CASSYVTGVNSPLHF. CDR3 in DNA: TGTGCCAGCAGTTACGTAACAGGGGTCAATTCACCCCTCCACTTT.

This clonotype has ten or more counts. The rearrangement uses TRBV9 and TRBJ2-3; TRBD2 aligns across 14 bases. This CDR3 has 16 residues. V shed 4 bases and J 4 bases; nucleotides not matched to a gene: 5. Germline lookup yields CDR1 SGDLS and CDR2 YYNGEE. The CDR3 nucleotides are TGTGCCAGCAGCAAGACTAGCGGGGGGGCCCCAGATACGCAGTATTTT. The encoded protein is CASSKTSGGAPDTQYF.

J is TRBJ2-1 and V is TRBV12-3 or TRBV12-4, with D possibly matching TRBD1 (5 bases). V was shortened by 0 bases and J by 4 bases, with 13 bases between the two germline ends. This CDR3 has 16 amino acids. CDR3 bases: TGTGCCAGCAGTTTAGCCCCGGACACAGCGTACAATGAGCAGTTCTTC. This codes for CASSLAPDTAYNEQFF.

The chain joins TRBV12-3 or TRBV12-4 to TRBJ2-1, with 10 positions matching TRBD1. The length of the CDR3 is 12 residues. The J segment lost 14 bases and the V segment lost 5 bases, leaving 6 bases of the junction unmatched. CDR3: CASSPGTGEEFF. The DNA for the CDR3 is TGTGCCAGCAGTCCCGGGACAGGGGAAGAGTTCTTC.

This clonotype was counted only a few times. The chain has TRBV6-6 and TRBJ2-3; 8 positions match TRBD2. Trimming at V came to 2 bases and at J to 1 base, leaving 2 bases not matched to a gene. The germline V gene encodes CDR1 MNHNY and CDR2 SVGAGI (reference sequence). The CDR3 spans 15 residues. For the CDR3, the DNA is TGTGCCAGCAGTTACAAGACTAGCGGCACAGATACGCAGTATTTT. Translating gives CASSYKTSGTDTQYF.

J is TRBJ1-1 and V is TRBV5-6; no definite D call. The CDR3 extends over 13 amino acids. CDR1 is SGHDT and CDR2 is YYEEEE in the germline V gene. V was clipped by 0 bases and J by 1 base, with 4 bases between them. The CDR3 sequence is CASSLAENTEAFF. CDR3 DNA sequence: TGTGCCAGCAGCTTGGCAGAGAACACTGAAGCTTTCTTT.

This clonotype appeared a few times. This chain joins TRBV6-5 and TRBJ1-2; 8 bases fit TRBD1. The ends lost 2 bases at V and 7 bases at J; junction bases unmatched: 3. Germline-derived CDR1 and CDR2 are MNHEY and SVGAGI. The CDR3 is made up of 13 amino acids. The CDR3 reads CASSYGQGPGYTF. CDR3 in DNA: TGTGCCAGCAGTTACGGACAGGGTCCTGGCTACACCTTC.

The V and J genes are TRBV3-1 and TRBJ2-5; tentatively, D is TRBD2 (6 bases). The V gene's germline CDR1 is LGHDT and CDR2 YNNKEL (reference sequence). The CDR3 length is 15 residues. V was clipped by 4 bases and J by 5 bases, with 17 bases between them. The CDR3 spells CASSPPGLPGETQYF. Here the CDR3 DNA reads TGTGCCAGCAGCCCCCCAGGACTACCGGGGGAGACCCAGTACTTC.

This clonotype was observed a few times. V usage is TRBV4-1 and J usage is TRBJ2-7; TRBD1 might be the D (5 bases). The germline V gene has CDR1 MGHRA and CDR2 YSYEKL. The CDR3 sequence is 16 residues long. The V gene lost 0 bases and the J gene lost 5 bases, with 17 bases spanning the gap. The CDR3 bases are TGCGCCAGCAGCCAAGAGCGCGCCCAGGGTGAGGACGAGCAGTACTTC. Amino acid sequence: CASSQERAQGEDEQYF.

V is TRBV4-1 and J is TRBJ1-2; TRBD1 matches 9 bases. Germline CDR1 reads MGHRA; CDR2 reads YSYEKL. There are 13 residues in the CDR3. With V trimmed by 6 bases and J by 6 bases, 5 bases remained unmatched. CDR3 protein: CASRRDREDGYTF. In DNA form, the CDR3 reads TGCGCCAGCAGACGGGACAGGGAGGATGGCTACACCTTC.

This clonotype was observed a handful of times. This chain uses TRBV12-5 with TRBJ2-5; D not certain. CDR1 is LGHNT, CDR2 FRNRAP, per germline. Trimming left V 6 bases short and J 4 bases short, with 9 bases between. The CDR3 extends over 12 amino acids. The CDR3 loop is CASGKGGETQYF. The CDR3 region has the DNA TGTGCTAGTGGCAAGGGTGGAGAGACCCAGTACTTC.

This clonotype was counted ten times or more. The chain uses TRBV29-1 and TRBJ2-1, with D perhaps TRBD1 (6 bases). V lost 5 bases and J 0 bases, leaving 11 bases between the germline ends. Germline V gene lookup returns CDR1 SQVTM and CDR2 ANQGSEA. This CDR3 contains 14 residues. As DNA, the CDR3 is TGCAGCGTTTCGGACAGCTTCTCCTACAATGAGCAGTTCTTC. Its protein is CSVSDSFSYNEQFF.

Only a few counts were recorded for this clonotype. The chain is built from TRBV3-1 and TRBJ2-7; 7 positions match TRBD1. V shed 3 bases and J 4 bases; nucleotides not matched to a gene: 6. The germline V gene has CDR1 LGHDT and CDR2 YNNKEL (reference sequence). The length of the CDR3 is 14 residues. The CDR3 DNA is TGTGCCAGCAGCCATACGGGACAGAAATACGAGCAGTACTTC. This encodes CASSHTGQKYEQYF.

This clonotype was observed a handful of times. The chain employs TRBV6-6 and TRBJ2-2, with 8 bases lining up with TRBD1. Germline loops: CDR1 MNHNY, CDR2 SVGAGI (reference sequence). V shed 6 bases, J shed 6 bases, and the junction held 9 bases outside the gene matches. This CDR3 has 15 amino acids. CDR3: CASSPRTGSAGELFF. The CDR3 nucleotides are TGTGCCAGCAGCCCCCGGACAGGGAGTGCCGGGGAGCTGTTTTTT.